The 27 T cell receptor beta chains presented below share a single source sample, sequenced in a study of T cell changes during pregnancy in multiple sclerosis. The data were produced by immunoSEQ multiplex PCR, yet TCRdb's version contains in-frame clones alone and is incomplete. The sample records approximately 40,000 clones, roughly 96% being singletons. Sequenced here: peripheral blood, sampled in the second trimester of pregnancy. These receptors came from a female donor with multiple sclerosis, enrolled in a pregnancy study.

The V gene is TRBV5-5, the J gene TRBJ1-2, with D perhaps TRBD1 (6 bases). V shed 0 bases and J shed 4 bases, with 19 bases lying between them. CDR1 and CDR2 from the germline V gene are SGHKS and YYEKEE (reference sequence). This CDR3 is 17 amino acids long. The chain's CDR3 is CASSLANRKTGSYGYTF. The DNA for the CDR3 is TGTGCCAGCAGCTTGGCCAATCGAAAGACAGGTTCCTATGGCTACACCTTC.

CDR3 in DNA: TGCGCCAGCAGCCCGGACAGGGGGTTTGAAAAACTGTTTTTT. This gives the protein CASSPDRGFEKLFF. J is TRBJ1-4 and V is TRBV4-3; 10 bases line up with TRBD1. The trim removed 4 bases at V and 7 bases at J, leaving 3 bases unmatched. Germline V gene data show CDR1 as LGHNA and CDR2 as YSLEER. This CDR3 is 14 amino acids long.

The chain combines TRBV18 with TRBJ1-1; D remains unclear. Looked up from germline, CDR1 is KGHSH and CDR2 is LQKENI. Deletions cut 4 bases from V and 3 bases from J, with 21 bases between. The CDR3 sequence is 17 residues long. CDR3 in DNA: TGTGCCAGCTCACGCAATAGTAGGCGTCTAGAAGACACTGAAGCTTTCTTT. It translates to CASSRNSRRLEDTEAFF. The full variable domain, with the rest looked up from reference TRBV18 and TRBJ1-1, is NAGVMQNPRHLVRRRGQEARLRCSPMKGHSHVYWYRQLPEEGLKFMVYLQKENIIDESGMPKERFSAEFPKEGPSILRIQQVVRGDSAAYFCASSRNSRRLEDTEAFFGQGTRLTVV.

The chain is built from TRBV19 and TRBJ2-7; 7 nucleotides agree with TRBD1. The CDR3 is 14 amino acids. The V segment lost 2 bases and the J segment 6 bases; nucleotides outside the gene matches: 7. Germline CDR1 LNHDA, CDR2 SQIVND (reference sequence). The CDR3 protein is CASSIRGQGVEQYF. In DNA, the CDR3 is TGTGCCAGTAGTATAAGGGGTCAGGGGGTCGAGCAGTACTTC. Supplemented by reference TRBV19 and TRBJ2-7, the full variable domain reads DGGITQSPKYLFRKEGQNVTLSCEQNLNHDAMYWYRQDPGQGLRLIYYSQIVNDFQKGDIAEGYSVSREKKESFPLTVTSAQKNPTAFYLCASSIRGQGVEQYFGPGTRLTVT.

This chain links TRBV7-9 with TRBJ2-1, with 13 bases identical to TRBD2. V shed 5 bases and J 4 bases; nucleotides not matched to a gene: 8. There are 17 residues in the CDR3. CDR1 SEHNR and CDR2 FQNEAQ come from the germline V gene (reference sequence). The CDR3 loop reads CASSQWTSGRGYNEQFF. CDR3 bases: TGTGCCAGCAGCCAATGGACTAGCGGGAGAGGATACAATGAGCAGTTCTTC.

The chain recombines TRBV25-1 with TRBJ2-7; 8 bases are shared with TRBD1. V was pared by 4 bases and J by 1 base, with 9 bases of the junction left unmatched. Germline V gene sequence: CDR1 MGHDK, CDR2 SYGVNS. This CDR3 has 16 residues. In DNA form, the CDR3 reads TGTGCCAGCAGTGCCCGACAGGGGCTGCCTTCCTACGAGCAGTACTTC. Its protein is CASSARQGLPSYEQYF.

This clone was recorded once. The CDR3 region has the DNA TGTGCCATCAGTGTAAGCGGCAACGCCTACAATGAGCAGTTCTTC. Translation: CAISVSGNAYNEQFF. This sequence joins TRBV10-3 and TRBJ2-1; tentative D call: TRBD2 (5 bases). CDR1 ENHRY and CDR2 SYGVKD come from the germline V gene. There are 15 residues in the CDR3. Deletions cut 4 bases from V and 2 bases from J, with 12 bases between.

The rearrangement joins TRBV2 to TRBJ1-1, with TRBD1 as a possible D gene (5 bases). Germline CDR1 is SNHLY and CDR2 is FYNNEI. V lost 8 bases and J lost 0, with 10 bases in between. The CDR3 has 13 amino acids. The CDR3 DNA follows: TGTGCCAGCTCGAAGGACATGAACACTGAAGCTTTCTTT. Translation gives CASSKDMNTEAFF.

The chain joins TRBV25-1 to TRBJ2-5, with 8 bases that match TRBD1. This CDR3 has 13 amino acids. V dropped 10 bases and J dropped 5; count of bases not matched to a gene: 9. Germline V gene sequence: CDR1 MGHDK, CDR2 SYGVNS. CDR3 in DNA: TGTGCCACAAGTCCAGGGGGCCTTGAGACCCAGTACTTC. It encodes CATSPGGLETQYF.

The rearrangement links TRBV4-3 to TRBJ2-3, with TRBD1 matching 11 bases. Germline loops: CDR1 LGHNA, CDR2 YSLEER. The CDR3 has 16 residues. J gave up 4 bases and V 0 bases, and 3 bases lay outside the gene matches. The CDR3 coding sequence is TGCGCCAGCAGCCAAGAAGGGGGACAGGGGGCAGATACGCAGTATTTT. Its translation: CASSQEGGQGADTQYF.

The rearrangement uses TRBV6-1 and TRBJ1-4, with D possibly matching TRBD1 (6 bases). This CDR3 region has 14 residues. V was cut by 1 base and J by 9 bases, with 12 bases left in between. Per germline, CDR1 MNHNS and CDR2 SASEGT. CDR3 sequence reads: CASSEGGQTKKLFF. In DNA form, the CDR3 reads TGTGCCAGCAGTGAAGGTGGACAGACGAAAAAACTGTTTTTT.

The gene calls are TRBV27 and TRBJ1-5, with a possible D match to TRBD1 (6 bases). The CDR3 loop spans 13 amino acids. Trimming shortened V by 6 bases and J by 2 bases, and 8 bases separated the two germline ends. Germline CDR1 reads MNHEY; CDR2 reads SMNVEV (reference sequence). This CDR3 reads CASSRQGNQPQHF. CDR3 nucleotide sequence: TGTGCCAGCAGCCGACAGGGCAATCAGCCCCAGCATTTT.

The rearrangement uses TRBV11-2 and TRBJ1-1; perhaps TRBD1 as D (5 bases). Germline lookup yields CDR1 SGHAT and CDR2 FQNNGV. Trimming left V 2 bases short and J 6 bases short, with 7 bases between. This CDR3 has 12 amino acids. The CDR3 sequence is CASSLQGAEAFF. CDR3 coding DNA: TGTGCCAGCAGCTTACAAGGGGCTGAAGCTTTCTTT.

V and J are TRBV5-1 and TRBJ2-1; 7 bases agree with TRBD2. V shed 4 bases and J 1 base; nucleotides not matched to a gene: 8. There are 16 residues in the CDR3. Germline assignment: CDR1 SGHRS and CDR2 YFSETQ. This CDR3 reads CASSPGLTASYNEQFF. CDR3 DNA sequence: TGCGCCAGCAGCCCGGGACTAACCGCTTCCTACAATGAGCAGTTCTTC.

The chain combines TRBV6-1 with TRBJ1-5; a possible D gene is TRBD1 (6 bases). CDR1 and CDR2 from the germline V gene are MNHNS and SASEGT. Trimming pared 8 bases from V and 0 bases from J, leaving 11 bases between. This CDR3 comprises 14 residues. CDR3 sequence: CASCRTVSNQPQHF. CDR3 DNA sequence: TGTGCCAGCTGCCGGACAGTTAGCAATCAGCCCCAGCATTTT.

The rearrangement links TRBV15 to TRBJ1-3, with TRBD1 matching 8 bases. The CDR3 sequence is 15 residues long. Germline V gives CDR1 LNHNV, CDR2 YYDKDF (reference sequence). J was trimmed by 2 bases and V by 0 bases; bases with no gene match: 0. CDR3 DNA sequence: TGTGCCACCAGCAGAGAACAGGGGGCTGGAAACACCATATATTTT. This codes for CATSREQGAGNTIYF.

The V call is TRBV19, the J call TRBJ2-6, with 10 positions matching TRBD1. This CDR3 comprises 17 residues. Germline values: CDR1 LNHDA, CDR2 SQIVND (reference sequence). J gave up 0 bases and V 3 bases, and 2 bases lay outside the gene matches. The CDR3 region is CASSIRDRGSGANVLTF. Here the CDR3 DNA reads TGTGCCAGTAGTATCCGGGACAGGGGCTCTGGGGCCAACGTCCTGACTTTC.

The chain joins TRBV6-5 to TRBJ1-1; a possible D gene is TRBD1 (5 bases). This CDR3 is built from 15 residues. CDR1 and CDR2 (germline): MNHEY, SVGAGI. V lost 2 bases and J lost 1, with 11 bases in between. The CDR3 bases are TGTGCCAGCAGTTACGTCTCTCAGGGGAACACTGAAGCTTTCTTT. Protein sequence: CASSYVSQGNTEAFF.

The chain recombines TRBV7-3 with TRBJ2-1; 11 bases line up with TRBD2. J gave up 9 bases and V 3 bases, and 7 bases lay outside the gene matches. The CDR3 length is 15 residues. The germline CDR1 and CDR2 sequences are SGHTA and FQGTGA. The CDR3 spells CASSLYSGGEFEQFF. In DNA form, the CDR3 reads TGTGCCAGCAGCTTGTATAGCGGGGGGGAATTTGAGCAGTTCTTC.

V usage is TRBV28 and J usage is TRBJ2-7, with D maybe TRBD1 (6 bases). The CDR3 totals 14 residues. CDR1 is MDHEN and CDR2 is SYDVKM in the germline V gene. The germline V and J ends were trimmed by 1 base and 5 bases, with 12 bases remaining between them. The CDR3 sequence: CASSLYGRGNEQYF. CDR3 DNA sequence: TGTGCCAGCAGTTTATACGGCAGGGGTAACGAGCAGTACTTC. Full variable domain (remainder filled in from reference TRBV28 and TRBJ2-7): DVKVTQSSRYLVKRTGEKVFLECVQDMDHENMFWYRQDPGLGLRLIYFSYDVKMKEKGDIPEGYSVSREKKERFSLILESASTNQTSMYLCASSLYGRGNEQYFGPGTRLTVT.

The chain carries TRBV5-1 and TRBJ2-6; 8 bases line up with TRBD2. J lost 3 bases, V lost 4 bases, and 15 bases had no gene match. From germline, CDR1 is SGHRS and CDR2 YFSETQ. The CDR3 extends over 19 amino acids. The CDR3 DNA reads as TGCGCCAGCAGCCCAAGTCCCGGGACGGGGGGGCGTGGGGCCAACGTCCTGACTTTC. Protein: CASSPSPGTGGRGANVLTF.

This chain uses TRBV28 with TRBJ2-7; 7 nucleotides line up with TRBD2. V lost 2 bases and J lost 0; bases outside the gene matches: 1. Germline V gives CDR1 MDHEN, CDR2 SYDVKM. The CDR3 length is 14 residues. The chain's CDR3 is CASSLGGSSYEQYF. For the CDR3, the DNA is TGTGCCAGCAGTTTAGGCGGGAGCTCCTACGAGCAGTACTTC. The variable domain in full, completed from reference TRBV28 and TRBJ2-7, reads DVKVTQSSRYLVKRTGEKVFLECVQDMDHENMFWYRQDPGLGLRLIYFSYDVKMKEKGDIPEGYSVSREKKERFSLILESASTNQTSMYLCASSLGGSSYEQYFGPGTRLTVT.

The V gene is TRBV2, the J gene TRBJ2-1, with 10 positions matching TRBD2. The germline gives CDR1 SNHLY, CDR2 FYNNEI. The CDR3 length is 13 residues. V shed 8 bases and J 5 bases; nucleotides not matched to a gene: 3. The CDR3 DNA follows: TGTGCCAGCGAACTAGCGGGAAACAATGAGCAGTTCTTC. Amino acids: CASELAGNNEQFF.

The chain has TRBV7-9 and TRBJ2-7, with 14 positions matching TRBD2. The germline gives CDR1 SEHNR, CDR2 FQNEAQ (reference sequence). V trimming: 1 base; J trimming: 4 bases; junction bases outside the gene matches: 6. The CDR3 totals 17 residues. CDR3 residues: CASSLGIGLAGGYEQYF. As DNA, the CDR3 is TGTGCCAGCAGCTTAGGGATAGGACTAGCGGGAGGTTACGAGCAGTACTTC.

V usage is TRBV6-1 and J usage is TRBJ1-5; no definite D call. V dropped 7 bases and J dropped 2 bases, with 15 bases sitting between them. The CDR3 length is 15 residues. Germline CDR1 is MNHNS and CDR2 is SASEGT. CDR3 in DNA: TGTGCCAGCATGAGGGTGGACGGAGGCAATCAGCCCCAGCATTTT. Protein sequence: CASMRVDGGNQPQHF.

The V call is TRBV4-1, the J call TRBJ1-1; the match to TRBD1 covers 9 bases. The CDR3 has 19 amino acids. Germline V gene sequence: CDR1 MGHRA, CDR2 YSYEKL. Trimming removed 3 bases from V and 1 base from J; junction bases left unmatched: 15. The CDR3 DNA reads as TGCGCCAGCAGCCAGTTGGGGTCCGAACAGGGGGCCTGGAACACTGAAGCTTTCTTT. As protein: CASSQLGSEQGAWNTEAFF.

This clone was recorded once. The chain joins TRBV29-1 to TRBJ2-7, with a weak D call TRBD2 (5 bases). V was shortened by 5 bases and J by 2 bases, with 13 bases between the two germline ends. CDR1 is SQVTM and CDR2 is ANQGSEA in the germline V gene. The CDR3 has 13 residues. DNA of the CDR3: TGCAGCGTTTTTCTCTCCGGGACCTACGAGCAGTACTTC. Amino acids: CSVFLSGTYEQYF.